The 19 T cell receptor beta chains below come from one sample, sequenced in a study of tumor-infiltrating lymphocytes in primary liver carcinoma. Reverse transcription of around 500 ng total RNA with a constant-region primer produced TCR beta cDNA. TCR beta libraries came from three nested multiplex PCR rounds using slightly modified ARM-PCR. Both of the initial two PCR rounds ran for about 11 cycles and employed TRBV1-TRBV30 forward primers alongside a C-beta reverse primer. In TCRdb, the multiplex PCR reads were re-called with MiXCR into one record per CDR3 protein. The repertoire includes 190,000 or so distinct CDR3 sequences, around three fifths of them detected once, and around 7.1% sits in the top ten. RNA isolated from unsorted whole blood supplied the blood RNA, with germline DNA also extracted. Sequenced input: peripheral blood. These receptor sequences come from a woman aged 55-75 years with primary liver carcinoma and hepatitis B virus infection.

In its sample, this clonotype was seen many times. The CDR3 loop is CASSWFQPQHF. CDR3 nucleotides: TGTGCCAGCAGCTGGTTCCAGCCCCAGCATTTT. The genes are TRBV6-5 and TRBJ1-5; no clear D. Germline assignment: CDR1 MNHEY and CDR2 SVGAGI. This CDR3 is 11 amino acids long. V was cut by 6 bases and J by 7 bases, with 7 bases left in between.

J is TRBJ2-1 and V is TRBV7-9; 9 bases align to TRBD2. The CDR3 extends over 13 amino acids. V shed 2 bases, J shed 10 bases, and the junction held 3 bases outside the gene matches. Germline CDR1 and CDR2: SEHNR and FQNEAQ (reference sequence). CDR3 amino acids: CASSLMTSGEQFF. The CDR3 nucleotides are TGTGCCAGCAGCTTAATGACTAGCGGAGAGCAGTTCTTC.

This clonotype has ten or more counts. The V call is TRBV12-3 or TRBV12-4, the J call TRBJ1-6; the match to TRBD1 covers 7 bases. The trim removed 6 bases at V and 9 bases at J, leaving 11 bases unmatched. This CDR3 is built from 15 residues. Written as DNA, the CDR3 is TGTGCCAGCAGCCAACGACAGGGCTCTAGTTCACCCCTCCACTTT. Protein: CASSQRQGSSSPLHF.

As to this clonotype: The conserved phenylalanine or tryptophan normally closing the CDR3 is absent here, so this likely arose from a read error. The DNA is omitted, as the CDR3 cannot be located on it reliably, and the CDR3 follows TCRdb's listing. The chain employs TRBV11-2 and TRBJ2-3; the D call of TRBD1 is as the table states it, not checked on the DNA. The CDR3 has 17 residues if both end residues are counted. Germline lookup yields CDR1 SGHAT and CDR2 FQNNGV. The CDR3 sequence is CASSLGGTGVRTDTQYY.

As regards this clonotype: A junction end diverges from the germline sequence, so it may reflect a read error. V gene TRBV18 combines with J gene TRBJ2-5, with 7 bases matching TRBD2. This CDR3 is built from 13 residues. CDR1 is KGHSH, CDR2 LQKENI, per germline. CDR3 protein: CANSPRLAETQYF. As DNA, the CDR3 is TGTGCCAACTCACCACGACTAGCAGAGACCCAGTACTTC.

With regard to this clonotype: Compared with germline, one end of the junction differs, possibly owing to a read error. The chain recombines TRBV11-1 with TRBJ2-4; TRBD2 agrees at 13 bases. This CDR3 spans 17 amino acids. Germline V gene lookup returns CDR1 SGHAT and CDR2 FQDESV (reference sequence). The CDR3: CARSFPGTSGTKNILYF. In DNA, the CDR3 is TGTGCCAGGAGCTTTCCCGGGACTAGCGGGACCAAAAACATTCTGTACTTC.

In regard to this clonotype: The conserved final phenylalanine or tryptophan is absent from the CDR3, which likely points to a read error. V and J are TRBV4-1 and TRBJ2-2; 10 bases are a match to TRBD2. Germline-derived CDR1 and CDR2 are MGHRA and YSYEKL. The V and J ends lost 9 bases and 3 bases, in that order; junction bases with no gene match: 10. The CDR3 is made up of 16 amino acids. The CDR3 DNA follows: TGCGCCAGATTCCTAGAGCGGGAGGGCCACACCGGGGAGCTGTTTTCT. Amino acids: CARFLEREGHTGELFS.

Comments on this clonotype: A single base separates this from a much larger clone, so it may be a read error. As DNA, the CDR3 is TGTGTCAGCAGTTACACCTTTGACAGGGTCCACGAGCAGTACTTC. Amino acids: CVSSYTFDRVHEQYF. V is TRBV6-5 and J is TRBJ2-7; 7 nucleotides line up with TRBD1. This CDR3 spans 15 amino acids. Germline values: CDR1 MNHEY, CDR2 SVGAGI.

This clonotype appeared many times. This chain links TRBV4-1 with TRBJ2-3, with D uncertain. The CDR3 covers 14 residues. Trimming removed 4 bases from V and 9 bases from J, with 17 bases in between. In germline, CDR1 is MGHRA, CDR2 YSYEKL. CDR3 amino acids: CASSPSGVAKTQYF. CDR3 in DNA: TGCGCCAGCAGCCCCTCAGGAGTCGCCAAGACGCAGTATTTT.

Regarding this clonotype: A much larger clone lies a single base off, so this may be a read error. V gene TRBV7-9 combines with J gene TRBJ2-1, with D perhaps matching TRBD1 (5 bases). CDR1 SEHNR and CDR2 FQNEAQ come from the germline V gene (reference sequence). The CDR3 consists of 15 residues. V was trimmed by 6 bases and J by 8 bases, leaving 20 bases between them. This CDR3 is CASSDSLSENDEQFF. CDR3 sequence (DNA): TGTGCCAGCAGTGACAGTTTATCCGAAAACGATGAGCAGTTCTTC.

This chain joins TRBV29-1 and TRBJ2-1; perhaps TRBD2 as D (5 bases). With 8 bases removed from V and 0 bases from J, the gap between germline ends came to 17 bases. Germline lookup yields CDR1 SQVTM and CDR2 ANQGSEA. The CDR3 extends over 15 amino acids. The CDR3: CSFGEPSSSYNEQFF. CDR3 nucleotide sequence: TGCAGCTTCGGGGAGCCTTCGAGCTCCTACAATGAGCAGTTCTTC.

This clonotype was counted once. The genes are TRBV6-1 and TRBJ2-3; perhaps TRBD2 as D (6 bases). The CDR3 has 15 residues. Trimming took off 3 bases at V and 4 bases at J, with 14 bases between the two ends. Germline assignment: CDR1 MNHNS and CDR2 SASEGT. DNA of the CDR3: TGTGCCAGCAGTGATCCGGCGGGGCGCGCAGATACGCAGTATTTT. This codes for CASSDPAGRADTQYF.

About this clonotype itself: A junction boundary mismatches the germline segment, possibly from a read error. The chain combines TRBV11-2 with TRBJ1-5, with D perhaps TRBD1 (6 bases). Germline-derived CDR1 and CDR2 are SGHAT and FQNNGV. The CDR3 is made up of 14 amino acids. The DNA of the CDR3 is TGTGCCAGCAGCGCCTCACAAGGGGGTCAGCCCCAGCAGTTT. Protein product: CASSASQGGQPQQF.

This clonotype has just one count. This rearrangement joins TRBV11-1 to TRBJ2-5; TRBD2 agrees at 9 bases. Germline assignment: CDR1 SGHAT and CDR2 FQDESV (reference sequence). The ends lost 11 bases at V and 1 base at J; junction bases unmatched: 20. The CDR3 covers 18 residues. CDR3: CADSSLSLSGSFQETQYF. CDR3 DNA: TGTGCCGACAGCTCCCTTAGTCTTAGCGGGAGCTTCCAAGAGACCCAGTACTTC. The full variable domain, rest sourced from reference TRBV11-1 and TRBJ2-5, is EAEVAQSPRYKITEKSQAVAFWCDPISGHATLYWYRQILGQGPELLVQFQDESVVDDSQLPKDRFSAERLKGVDSTLKIQPAELGDSAMYLCADSSLSLSGSFQETQYFGPGTRLLVL.

This clonotype was seen just once. A junction end diverges from the germline sequence, so it may reflect a read error. The rearrangement uses TRBV6-6 and TRBJ2-5, with D unclear. The germline CDR1 and CDR2 sequences are MNHNY and SVGAGI (reference sequence). The CDR3 covers 15 residues. CDR3 coding DNA: TGTGCCAGCAGCCCCACTGGATCGAACCAAGGGACCCAGTACTTC. Protein product: CASSPTGSNQGTQYF.

This clonotype was picked up a small number of times. The chain joins TRBV5-1 to TRBJ2-2; the D gene is possibly TRBD2 (6 bases). CDR1 and CDR2 (germline): SGHRS, YFSETQ. The ends were cut back, 4 bases at V and 4 bases at J, with 14 bases in the middle. The CDR3 has 15 amino acids. CDR3 protein: CASSPPGRSTGELFF. The CDR3 region has the DNA TGCGCCAGCAGCCCCCCCGGGAGATCCACCGGGGAGCTGTTTTTT.

On this clonotype itself: This may come from a read error, since a much larger clone is one base off. CDR3 DNA sequence: TGCGTCAGCATCGGTCAGGGCGGGGCTGAAGCTTTCTTT. It translates to CVSIGQGGAEAFF. The V call is TRBV10-2, the J call TRBJ1-1; D might be TRBD1 (5 bases). Germline V gene lookup returns CDR1 WSHSY and CDR2 SAAADI. The CDR3 runs to 13 residues.

Concerning this clonotype: The junction departs from germline at one end; a sequencing error may be responsible. The chain links TRBV5-1 to TRBJ1-5; perhaps TRBD1 as D (6 bases). Germline CDR1 reads SGHRS; CDR2 reads YFSETQ. This CDR3 comprises 16 residues. CDR3 nucleotide sequence: TGCGCCAGCAGCAGTAAGGGGGGGCGAAGCAACCAGCCCCAGCATTTT. Translating gives CASSSKGGRSNQPQHF.

The chain has TRBV11-2 and TRBJ2-7, with 9 nucleotides matching TRBD2. Trimming at V came to 4 bases and at J to 3 bases, leaving 7 bases not matched to a gene. The germline V gene encodes CDR1 SGHAT and CDR2 FQNNGV. This CDR3 has 15 residues. CDR3 loop: CASSSWTSENYEQYF. The DNA of the CDR3 is TGTGCCAGCAGCTCTTGGACTAGCGAAAACTACGAGCAGTACTTC.